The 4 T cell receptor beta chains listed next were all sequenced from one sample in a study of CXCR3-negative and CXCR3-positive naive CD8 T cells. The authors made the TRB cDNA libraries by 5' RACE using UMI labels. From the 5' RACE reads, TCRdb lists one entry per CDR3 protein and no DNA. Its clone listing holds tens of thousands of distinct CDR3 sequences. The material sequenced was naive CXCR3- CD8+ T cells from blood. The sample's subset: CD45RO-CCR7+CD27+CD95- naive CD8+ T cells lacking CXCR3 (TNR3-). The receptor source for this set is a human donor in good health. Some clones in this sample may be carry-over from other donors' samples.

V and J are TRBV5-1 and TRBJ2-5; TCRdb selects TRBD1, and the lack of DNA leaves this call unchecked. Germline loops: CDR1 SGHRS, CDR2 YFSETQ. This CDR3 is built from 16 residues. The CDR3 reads CASSPPSTEIQETQYF.

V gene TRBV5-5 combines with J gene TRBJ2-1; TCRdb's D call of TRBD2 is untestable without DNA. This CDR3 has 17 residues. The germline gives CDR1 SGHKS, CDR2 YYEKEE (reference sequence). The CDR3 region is CASSWSFAGLDYNEQFF.

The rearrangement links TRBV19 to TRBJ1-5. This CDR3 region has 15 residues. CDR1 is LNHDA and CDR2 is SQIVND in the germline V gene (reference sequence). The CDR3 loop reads CASSVRAYSNQPQHF.

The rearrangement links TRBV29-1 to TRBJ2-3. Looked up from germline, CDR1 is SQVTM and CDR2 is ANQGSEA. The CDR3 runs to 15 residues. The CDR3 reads CSVEERGRSTDTQYF.